This TCR beta chain is from a study of shared clonotypes between healthy human individuals. The naive CD8 fraction comprised CD45RO-negative cells positively selected for CCR7 and excluded terminally differentiated effector memory CD45RA+ cells. V was pared by 3 bases and J by 0 bases, with 6 bases between. Germline assignment: CDR1 ENHRY and CDR2 SYGVKD. The CDR3 has 13 residues. Here immunoSEQ multiplex PCR was the method, and the copy in TCRdb shows in-frame clones only, minus some. The sample shows just over 2,000,000 clones, about 95% of them seen only once. The sample taken for sequencing was naive CD8+ T cells sorted from blood. The sequence was obtained from a man younger than 35 in good health. This chain joins TRBV10-3 and TRBJ2-7; no reliable D call. DNA for the CDR3: TGTGCCATCAGTGATTCGCCCTCCTACGAGCAGTACTTC. It translates to CAISDSPSYEQYF.